Presented here are 2 T cell receptor beta chains from one specimen sequenced in a study of blood T cell repertoires in COVID-19. Some clones are missing from TCRdb's copy, which holds only in-frame ones; the method was immunoSEQ multiplex PCR. In the table there are 150,000 to 250,000 clones, roughly 80% of which are singletons. Sequenced sample: PBMCs or T cells enriched from blood (not recorded which). All receptors derive from a man between 35 and 55 years old who had recovered from COVID-19.

The V and J genes are TRBV5-1 and TRBJ1-3, with a possible D match to TRBD1 (5 bases). This CDR3 has 15 residues. In germline, CDR1 is SGHRS, CDR2 YFSETQ. The V end was cut by 1 base, the J end by 0 bases, with 8 bases between. CDR3 sequence (DNA): TGCGCCAGCAGCTTGTGGGGGGGCTCTGGAAACACCATATATTTT. The encoded protein is CASSLWGGSGNTIYF.

The chain is built from TRBV27 and TRBJ1-2, with D unresolved. The CDR3 is 17 amino acids. V lost 6 bases to trimming and J lost 5 bases, with 25 bases between them. Germline-derived CDR1 and CDR2 are MNHEY and SMNVEV (reference sequence). CDR3 residues: CASSNTPGPVRKYGYTF. For the CDR3, the DNA is TGTGCCAGCAGCAACACCCCAGGCCCGGTTAGGAAGTATGGCTACACCTTC.